This T cell receptor beta chain was recorded in a study of blood T cell repertoires in COVID-19 (dated by TCRdb to about 2020). For the wider study: Samples from collaborators originated in the United States, Italy and Spain and spanned both the acute and convalescent phases of COVID-19. A de-identified subject ID, COVID-19 status, age in years and sex were almost always included in the sample metadata. Where HLA class I and class II types were available, the types were taken from metadata supplied by the sample provider, not from assay-based typing. The dataset comprised deeply sampled blood TCRbeta repertoires from subjects exposed to, actively infected with, or recovered from COVID-19. The repertoires were made available in a free public database intended to serve as a resource for research on the immune response to SARS-CoV-2. The prospective study material was composed of cDNA or gDNA derived from T cells, B-cell-depleted T cells, or PBMCs. The samples were drawn from the first 160 participants of the ongoing ImmuneRACE study and from about 1,200 subjects provided by 6 global collaborators.

Looking up the germline V gene yields CDR1 SGHDT and CDR2 YYEEEE. V is shortened by 4 bases, J by 1 base, and the region joining them spans 17 bases. Its CDR3 holds 16 amino acids, cysteine through phenylalanine. The sequence is cut down to CDR3 DNA, 48 bases in frame from base 1. Findings and caveats that apply to the study as a whole: The quantity of clinical and demographic metadata differed by source and by participant and was supplied without curation.

The collaborating institutions used their own protocols to collect whole blood in K2EDTA tubes. For TCRbeta analysis, collaborators shipped samples as frozen whole blood, isolated PBMCs, or DNA extracted from either of those sample types. TCRbeta CDR3 regions were amplified from genomic DNA using the immunoSEQ Assay, a bias-controlled multiplex PCR. In the original analysis: The number of nucleated cells in each sample was estimated from the amplification of reference gene primers within the assay. To quantify the absolute abundance of each unique TCRbeta CDR3 rearrangement, sequence reads were collapsed and filtered. Productive Simpson clonality was computed per sample as the square root of Simpson's diversity index over productive rearrangements. TCRdb took this table from immuneACCESS and kept in-frame rearrangements with V and J called. Such tables lack part of the clones; where checked against another copy, unresolved V genes explain under half of the gap, and the rest is unexplained. The V and J calls and the clone size are those of that table, but D and trimming were determined from the DNA. The sample profile shows roughly 120,000 clones; about nine tenths of them were found once. About 4% of the sample comes from the top ten.

This clone was observed a handful of times. Its antigen has not been determined. Per-base qualities were not stored, and no clone one base away is much larger. This TCR was sampled from a man over 45 with active COVID-19. The rearrangement joined TRBV5-6 to TRBJ2-5, and the D gene may be TRBD1, 6 bases matching. The sample consisted of peripheral blood. At the DNA level, the sequence is TGTGCCAGCAGCCCAGGACAGACCCTCTTCCAAGAGACCCAGTACTTC. Protein translation: CASSPGQTLFQETQYF.